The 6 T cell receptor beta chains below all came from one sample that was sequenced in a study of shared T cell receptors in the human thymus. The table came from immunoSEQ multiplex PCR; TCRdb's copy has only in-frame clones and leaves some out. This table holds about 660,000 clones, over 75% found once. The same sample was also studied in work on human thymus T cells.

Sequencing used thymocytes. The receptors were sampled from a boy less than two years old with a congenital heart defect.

CDR3 protein: CASSLDRERETQYF. The CDR3 DNA follows: TGTGCCAGCAGCCTTGACAGGGAGCGAGAGACCCAGTACTTC. This rearrangement joins TRBV2 to TRBJ2-5; 7 bases fit TRBD1. There are 14 residues in the CDR3. V shed 6 bases, J shed 4 bases, and the junction held 8 bases outside the gene matches. The germline CDR1 and CDR2 sequences are SNHLY and FYNNEI.

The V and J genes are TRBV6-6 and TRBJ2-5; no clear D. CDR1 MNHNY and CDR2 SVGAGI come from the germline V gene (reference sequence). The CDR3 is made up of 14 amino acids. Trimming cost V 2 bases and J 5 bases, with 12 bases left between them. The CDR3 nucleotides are TGTGCCAGCAGTTACCGGGTGACGCTGGAGACCCAGTACTTC. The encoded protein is CASSYRVTLETQYF.

CDR3 protein: CASSNPWTVGEETQYF. The CDR3, as DNA: TGTGCCAGCAGCAACCCCTGGACAGTCGGGGAGGAGACCCAGTACTTC. The V call is TRBV7-3, the J call TRBJ2-5, with a weak D call TRBD1 (6 bases). CDR1 is SGHTA, CDR2 FQGTGA, per germline. The V gene lost 5 bases and the J gene lost 5 bases, with 21 bases spanning the gap. CDR3 length: 16 residues.

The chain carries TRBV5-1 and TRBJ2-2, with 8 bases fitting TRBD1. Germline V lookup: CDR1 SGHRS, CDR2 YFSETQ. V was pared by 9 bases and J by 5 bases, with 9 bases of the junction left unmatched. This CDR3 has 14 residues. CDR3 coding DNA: TGCGCCACCGGGCAGGGGGCTGGGACCGGGGAGCTGTTTTTT. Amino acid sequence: CATGQGAGTGELFF. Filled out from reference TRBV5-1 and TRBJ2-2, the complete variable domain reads KAGVTQTPRYLIKTRGQQVTLSCSPISGHRSVSWYQQTPGQGLQFLFEYFSETQRNKGNFPGRFSGRQFSNSRSEMNVSTLELGDSALYLCATGQGAGTGELFFGEGSRLTVL.

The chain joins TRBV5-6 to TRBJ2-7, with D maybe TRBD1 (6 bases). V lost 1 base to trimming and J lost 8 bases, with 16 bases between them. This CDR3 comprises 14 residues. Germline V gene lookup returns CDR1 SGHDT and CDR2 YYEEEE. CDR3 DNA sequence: TGTGCCAGCAGCTTGATCATGACAGGTCGTAAGCAGTACTTC. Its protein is CASSLIMTGRKQYF.

Written as DNA, the CDR3 is TGTGCCAGCAGCTTAGCGTTTAGGGGGTTGAACAATCAGCCCCAGCATTTT. This sequence encodes CASSLAFRGLNNQPQHF. This rearrangement joins TRBV7-8 to TRBJ1-5; a possible D gene is TRBD1 (6 bases). Germline-derived CDR1 and CDR2 are SGHVS and FQNEAQ. The V gene lost 0 bases and the J gene lost 3 bases, with 15 bases spanning the gap. There are 17 residues in the CDR3.